The rows below give T cell receptor beta chains drawn from one sample of a study of OX40 agonist ivuxolimab in advanced cancers. The repertoire was sequenced with immunoSEQ multiplex PCR; TCRdb's copy has only in-frame clones and lacks some. The sample gives about 32,000 clones, about nine tenths of which show up once; less than 5% is in the top ten. Sample: CD4+ or CD8+ T cells sorted from blood, taken in a trial of the OX40 agonist ivuxolimab. The source is an adult with an advanced solid tumor such as melanoma, head and neck, liver or kidney cancer. The CDR3 runs from the conserved cysteine through the conserved F or W. The D gene is left open where the match is weak. Only part of the rows carry a size: once, few, many, or a class if the clone is expanded.

V	D	J	size	CDR3	DNA
TRBV19	-	TRBJ1-1	-	CASSLTGSMNTEAFF	TGTGCCAGTAGTTTAACAGGGAGCATGAACACTGAAGCTTTCTTT
TRBV2	-	TRBJ2-3	-	CASSEERDKPSTDTQYF	TGTGCCAGCAGTGAGGAGCGGGACAAACCTAGCACAGATACGCAGTATTTT
TRBV11-3	-	TRBJ2-2	-	CASSFYGNTGELFF	TGTGCCAGCAGCTTTTATGGGAACACCGGGGAGCTGTTTTTT
TRBV7-9	TRBD1	TRBJ2-1	-	CATAAGTGGNEQFF	TGTGCCACCGCCGCCGGGACAGGGGGCAATGAGCAGTTCTTC
TRBV5-1	-	TRBJ2-3	-	CASTYRGHASTDTQYF	TGCGCCAGCACCTATCGGGGACACGCTAGCACAGATACGCAGTATTTT
TRBV28	-	TRBJ1-6	-	CASSLSQGSSPLHF	TGTGCCAGCAGTTTATCACAGGGTAGCTCACCCCTCCACTTT
TRBV9	-	TRBJ1-1	-	CASSVGGDTEAFF	TGTGCCAGCAGCGTTGGGGGAGACACTGAAGCTTTCTTT
TRBV29-1	TRBD2	TRBJ2-1	-	CSVQGTSGSYNEQFF	TGCAGCGTTCAGGGGACTAGCGGGAGCTACAATGAGCAGTTCTTC
TRBV5-1	TRBD1	TRBJ1-1	-	CASSETGARTEAFF	TGCGCCAGCAGCGAGACAGGGGCAAGGACTGAAGCTTTCTTT
TRBV27	-	TRBJ2-2	-	CATSLGTGELFF	TGTGCCACCTCGCTTGGGACCGGGGAGCTGTTTTTT
TRBV9	TRBD1	TRBJ1-1	medium-sized	CASSGGGTGEAFF	TGTGCCAGCAGCGGAGGAGGGACAGGGGAAGCTTTCTTT
TRBV11-2	-	TRBJ1-4	-	CASSLDPREANEKLFF	TGTGCCAGCAGCTTAGATCCGAGGGAAGCTAATGAAAAACTGTTTTTT
TRBV27	-	TRBJ2-1	-	CASSLGIGTFSYEQFF	TGTGCCAGCAGTTTAGGGATCGGGACTTTTTCCTATGAGCAGTTCTTC
TRBV7-9	TRBD2	TRBJ2-1	-	CASSLLAGGADEQFF	TGTGCCAGCAGCTTACTAGCGGGAGGAGCCGATGAGCAGTTCTTC
TRBV29-1	TRBD1	TRBJ1-1	-	CSVGTRYRDRGLGGNTEAFF	TGCAGCGTTGGGACACGCTACCGGGACAGGGGGCTGGGGGGCAACACTGAAGCTTTCTTT
TRBV6-1	TRBD1	TRBJ1-6	-	CASDSDRGTPLHF	TGTGCCAGCGACTCGGACAGGGGGACACCCCTCCACTTT
TRBV9	TRBD2	TRBJ2-1	-	CASSVGSGTRFYNEQFF	TGTGCCAGCAGCGTAGGATCCGGGACTAGGTTCTACAATGAGCAGTTCTTC
TRBV27	-	TRBJ2-3	-	CASSWDGYTDTQYF	TGTGCCAGCAGTTGGGACGGCTACACAGATACGCAGTATTTT
TRBV28	-	TRBJ2-7	-	CASSTLPSSYEQYF	TGTGCCAGCAGTACTCTGCCGAGCTCCTACGAGCAGTACTTC
TRBV28	-	TRBJ2-3	-	CASSLGFASTDTQYF	TGTGCCAGCAGTCTCGGGTTCGCTAGCACAGATACGCAGTATTTT
TRBV4-1	TRBD1	TRBJ2-7	-	CASSHPGQSYEQYF	TGCGCCAGCAGCCACCCGGGACAGTCCTACGAGCAGTACTTC
TRBV7-3	TRBD2	TRBJ2-2	-	CASSRSGGPNTGELFF	TGTGCCAGCAGCCGCAGCGGGGGGCCGAACACCGGGGAGCTGTTTTTT
TRBV27	-	TRBJ2-7	-	CASSTSYEQYF	TGTGCCAGCAGCACTTCCTACGAGCAGTACTTC
TRBV4-3	-	TRBJ2-1	-	CASSQVRGSYNEQFF	TGCGCCAGCAGCCAAGTGAGGGGGTCCTACAATGAGCAGTTCTTC
TRBV6-4	TRBD2	TRBJ2-3	-	CASSEAGGPTDTQYF	TGTGCCAGCAGTGAGGCGGGGGGGCCAACAGATACGCAGTATTTT
TRBV19	-	TRBJ2-2	-	CASSIGQDTGELFF	TGTGCCAGTAGTATCGGACAAGACACCGGGGAGCTGTTTTTT
TRBV28	TRBD1	TRBJ1-6	-	CASKTGDLNSPLHF	TGTGCCAGCAAAACAGGGGATCTGAATTCACCCCTCCACTTT